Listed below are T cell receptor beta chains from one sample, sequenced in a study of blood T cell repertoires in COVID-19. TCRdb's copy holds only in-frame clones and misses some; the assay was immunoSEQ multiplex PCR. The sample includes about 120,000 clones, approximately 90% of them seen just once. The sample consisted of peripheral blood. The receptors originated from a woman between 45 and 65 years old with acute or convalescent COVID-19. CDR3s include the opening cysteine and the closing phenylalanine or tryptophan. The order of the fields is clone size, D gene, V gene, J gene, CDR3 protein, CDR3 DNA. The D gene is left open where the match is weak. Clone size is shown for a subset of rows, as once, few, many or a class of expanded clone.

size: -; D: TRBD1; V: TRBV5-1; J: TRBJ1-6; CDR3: CASSLGPGQGNSPLHF; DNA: TGCGCCAGCAGCTTGGGCCCGGGACAGGGGAATTCACCCCTCCACTTT
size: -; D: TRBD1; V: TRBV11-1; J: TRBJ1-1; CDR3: CASSLDRGYTEAFF; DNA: TGTGCCAGCAGCTTAGACAGGGGATACACTGAAGCTTTCTTT
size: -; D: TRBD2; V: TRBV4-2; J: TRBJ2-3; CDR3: CASSPLGLAGSTDTQYF; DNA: TGTGCCAGCAGCCCTCTCGGCCTAGCGGGGAGTACTGATACGCAGTATTTT
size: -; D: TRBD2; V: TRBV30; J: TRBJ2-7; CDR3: CAWSQLAGTYEQYF; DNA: TGTGCCTGGAGTCAGTTAGCGGGAACGTACGAGCAGTACTTC
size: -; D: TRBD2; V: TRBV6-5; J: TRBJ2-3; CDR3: CASSYGSGAAQYF; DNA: TGTGCCAGCAGTTACGGTAGCGGGGCTGCGCAGTATTTT
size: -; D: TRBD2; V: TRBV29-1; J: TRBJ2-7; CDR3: CSVGLAGGEQYF; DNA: TGCAGCGTTGGACTAGCGGGCGGCGAGCAGTACTTC
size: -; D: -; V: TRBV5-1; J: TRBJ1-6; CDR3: CASSLDGQNNSPLHF; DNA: TGCGCCAGCAGCTTGGACGGACAGAATAATTCACCCCTCCACTTT
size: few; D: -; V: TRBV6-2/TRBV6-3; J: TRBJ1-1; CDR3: CASSGPTDRKNTEAFF; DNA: TGTGCCAGCAGTGGGCCCACGGACAGAAAGAACACTGAAGCTTTCTTT
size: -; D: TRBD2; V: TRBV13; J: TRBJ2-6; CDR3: CASSLYRRGGPSGANVLTF; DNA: TGTGCCAGCAGCCTCTATCGGCGGGGGGGCCCCTCTGGGGCCAACGTCCTGACTTTC
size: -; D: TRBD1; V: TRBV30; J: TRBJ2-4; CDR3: CAWNIRDRDIQYF; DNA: TGTGCCTGGAACATCCGGGACAGGGACATTCAGTACTTC
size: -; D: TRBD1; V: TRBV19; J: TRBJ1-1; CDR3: CASSLPRDRALLNTEAFF; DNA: TGTGCCAGTAGTCTTCCCCGCGACAGGGCCCTATTGAACACTGAAGCTTTCTTT
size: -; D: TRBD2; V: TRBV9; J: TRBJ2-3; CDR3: CASSPGLAGGTDTQYF; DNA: TGTGCCAGCAGCCCGGGACTAGCGGGGGGCACAGATACGCAGTATTTT
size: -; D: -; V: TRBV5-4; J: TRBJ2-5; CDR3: CASSSSRYQETQYF; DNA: TGTGCCAGCAGCTCAAGTCGGTACCAAGAGACCCAGTACTTC
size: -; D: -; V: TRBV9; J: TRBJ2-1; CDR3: CASSDVAWGDEQFF; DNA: TGTGCCAGCAGCGATGTAGCTTGGGGGGATGAGCAGTTCTTC
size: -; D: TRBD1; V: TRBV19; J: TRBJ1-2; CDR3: CASSLRDSDGYTF; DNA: TGTGCCAGTAGTCTCCGGGACAGTGATGGCTACACCTTC
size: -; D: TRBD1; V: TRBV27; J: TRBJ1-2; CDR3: CASSFNNRGPGYGYTF; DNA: TGTGCCAGCAGTTTCAATAACAGGGGGCCTGGCTATGGCTACACCTTC
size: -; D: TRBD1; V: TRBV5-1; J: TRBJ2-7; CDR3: CASSLRQGGYEQYF; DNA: TGCGCCAGCAGCTTGAGACAGGGTGGCTACGAGCAGTACTTC
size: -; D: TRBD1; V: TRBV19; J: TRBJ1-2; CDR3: CASSIPGGAGYTF; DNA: TGTGCCAGTAGTATTCCAGGGGGCGCGGGCTACACCTTC
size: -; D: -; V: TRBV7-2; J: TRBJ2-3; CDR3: CASSYVGGRRVDTQYF; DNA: TGTGCCAGCAGCTATGTAGGGGGCCGGAGGGTAGATACGCAGTATTTT
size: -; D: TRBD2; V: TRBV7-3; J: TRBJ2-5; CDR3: CASSFFAGGKETQYF; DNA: TGTGCCAGCAGCTTCTTCGCGGGGGGAAAAGAGACCCAGTACTTC
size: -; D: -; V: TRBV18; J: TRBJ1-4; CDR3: CASSPLQGFGNEKLFF; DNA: TGTGCCAGCTCACCGTTGCAGGGTTTCGGAAATGAAAAACTGTTTTTT
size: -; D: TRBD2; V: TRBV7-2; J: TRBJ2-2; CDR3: CASTDSGRAGELFF; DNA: TGTGCCAGCACCGATAGCGGGAGGGCCGGGGAGCTGTTTTTT
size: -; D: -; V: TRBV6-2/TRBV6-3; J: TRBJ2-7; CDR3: CASSRPGAYEQYF; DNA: TGTGCCAGCAGCCGACCGGGAGCTTACGAGCAGTACTTC
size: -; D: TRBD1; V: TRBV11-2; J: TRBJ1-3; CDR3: CASSFFGTGDSGNTIYF; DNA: TGTGCCAGCAGCTTCTTTGGGACAGGGGACTCTGGAAACACCATATATTTT
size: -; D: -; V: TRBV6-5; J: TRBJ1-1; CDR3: CASRQEQGPNTEAFF; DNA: TGTGCCAGCCGCCAGGAGCAGGGGCCGAACACTGAAGCTTTCTTT
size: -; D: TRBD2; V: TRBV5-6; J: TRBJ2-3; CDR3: CASSLKTSGAADTQYF; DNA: TGTGCCAGCAGCTTGAAGACTAGCGGGGCGGCAGATACGCAGTATTTT
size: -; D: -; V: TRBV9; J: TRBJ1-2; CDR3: CASSLGPGAVGYTF; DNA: TGTGCCAGCAGCCTCGGACCTGGGGCGGTCGGCTACACCTTC
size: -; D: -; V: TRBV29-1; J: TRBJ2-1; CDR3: CSVEEFGAGNRNEQFF; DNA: TGCAGCGTTGAGGAGTTTGGAGCGGGTAACCGCAATGAGCAGTTCTTC
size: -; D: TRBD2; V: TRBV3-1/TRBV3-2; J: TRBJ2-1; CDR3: CASSHWTSGSSYNEQFF; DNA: TGTGCCAGCAGCCACTGGACTAGCGGGAGTTCCTACAATGAGCAGTTCTTC
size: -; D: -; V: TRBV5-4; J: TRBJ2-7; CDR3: CASSSWSSYEQYF; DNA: TGTGCCAGCAGCTCCTGGAGCTCCTACGAGCAGTACTTC
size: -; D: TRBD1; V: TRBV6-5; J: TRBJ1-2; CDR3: CASSYNRGQDGYTF; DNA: TGTGCCAGCAGCTACAACAGGGGACAAGATGGCTACACCTTC
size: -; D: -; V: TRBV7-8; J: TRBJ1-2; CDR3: CASSRTLPGFGYTF; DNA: TGTGCCAGCAGCCGCACCCTCCCGGGGTTTGGCTACACCTTC
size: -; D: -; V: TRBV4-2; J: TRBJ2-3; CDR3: CASSPQASDTQYF; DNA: TGTGCCAGCAGCCCGCAGGCGTCAGATACGCAGTATTTT
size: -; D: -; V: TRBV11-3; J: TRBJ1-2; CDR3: CASSYLREGDYGYTF; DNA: TGTGCCAGCAGCTATCTTCGGGAGGGAGACTATGGCTACACCTTC
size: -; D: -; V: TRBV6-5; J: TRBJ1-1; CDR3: CASSYWQGRRYGEAFF; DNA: TGTGCCAGCAGTTACTGGCAGGGGCGACGATATGGTGAAGCTTTCTTT
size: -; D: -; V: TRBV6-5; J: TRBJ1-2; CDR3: CASSYSGLGGDYGYTF; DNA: TGTGCCAGCAGTTACTCGGGCCTCGGGGGGGACTATGGCTACACCTTC
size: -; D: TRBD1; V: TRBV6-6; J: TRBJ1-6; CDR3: CASSYRQGDNSPLHF; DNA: TGTGCCAGCAGTTACCGACAGGGGGATAATTCACCCCTCCACTTT
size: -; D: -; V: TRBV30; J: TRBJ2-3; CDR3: CAWSNDGTSTDTQYF; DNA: TGTGCCTGGAGCAACGACGGGACTAGCACAGATACGCAGTATTTT
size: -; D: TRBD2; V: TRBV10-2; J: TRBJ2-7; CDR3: CASRAGGNYEQYF; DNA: TGCGCCAGCAGGGCGGGGGGAAACTACGAGCAGTACTTC
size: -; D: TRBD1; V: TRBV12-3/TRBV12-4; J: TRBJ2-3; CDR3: CATSDGTADTQYF; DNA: TGTGCCACCTCGGACGGGACAGCAGATACGCAGTATTTT
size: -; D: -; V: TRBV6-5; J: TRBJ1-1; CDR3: CASSSTQGPNTEAFF; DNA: TGTGCCAGCAGTTCGACTCAGGGTCCGAACACTGAAGCTTTCTTT
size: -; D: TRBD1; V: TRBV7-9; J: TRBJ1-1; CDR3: CASSRATGVNTEAFF; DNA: TGTGCCAGCAGCCGAGCGACAGGGGTGAACACTGAAGCTTTCTTT
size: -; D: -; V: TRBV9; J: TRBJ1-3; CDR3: CASGTSSGNTIYF; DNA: TGTGCCAGCGGGACTAGCTCTGGAAACACCATATATTTT
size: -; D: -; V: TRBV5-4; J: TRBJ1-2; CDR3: CASSLVDRDYGYTF; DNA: TGTGCCAGCAGCTTGGTGGACAGAGACTATGGCTACACCTTC
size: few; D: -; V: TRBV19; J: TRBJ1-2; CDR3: CASSKPMTGNNYGYTF; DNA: TGTGCCAGTAGTAAACCTATGACAGGCAATAACTATGGCTACACCTTC
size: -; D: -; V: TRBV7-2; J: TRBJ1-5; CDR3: CASSIVRGRGGQPQHF; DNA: TGTGCCAGCAGCATCGTCCGGGGCAGGGGAGGGCAGCCCCAGCATTTT
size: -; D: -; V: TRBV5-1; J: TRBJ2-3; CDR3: CASSLGAGKTDTQYF; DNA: TGCGCCAGCAGCTTGGGTGCAGGGAAGACAGATACGCAGTATTTT
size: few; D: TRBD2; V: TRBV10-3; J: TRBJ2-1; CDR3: CAISETLSSGEDNEQFF; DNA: TGTGCCATCAGTGAGACATTATCTAGCGGGGAGGACAATGAGCAGTTCTTC
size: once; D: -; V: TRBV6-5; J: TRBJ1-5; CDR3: CASSYSRFNQPQHF; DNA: TGTGCCAGCAGTTATAGCCGCTTCAATCAGCCCCAGCATTTT
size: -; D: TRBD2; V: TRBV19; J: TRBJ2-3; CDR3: CATGLAGTTDTQYF; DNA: TGTGCCACTGGACTAGCGGGAACCACAGATACGCAGTATTTT
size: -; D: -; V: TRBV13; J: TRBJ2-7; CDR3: CASSLGTGTYEQYF; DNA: TGTGCCAGCAGCTTAGGGACAGGAACCTACGAGCAGTACTTC
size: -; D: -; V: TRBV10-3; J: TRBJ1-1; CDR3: CATGAGVNTEAFF; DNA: TGTGCCACCGGGGCGGGGGTGAACACTGAAGCTTTCTTT
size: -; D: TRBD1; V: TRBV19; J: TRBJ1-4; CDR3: CATSATGALYEKLFF; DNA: TGTGCCACCTCGGCAACAGGGGCGCTTTACGAAAAACTGTTTTTT
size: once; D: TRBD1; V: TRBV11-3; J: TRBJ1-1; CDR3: CASSSRQGRTEAFF; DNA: TGTGCCAGCAGCTCCAGACAGGGGCGAACTGAAGCTTTCTTT
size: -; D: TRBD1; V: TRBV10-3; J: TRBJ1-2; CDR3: CAISESEQGMFGYTF; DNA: TGTGCCATCAGTGAGTCTGAACAGGGGATGTTTGGCTACACCTTC
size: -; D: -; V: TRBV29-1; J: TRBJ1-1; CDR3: CSVSPRDLDTEAFF; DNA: TGCAGCGTCAGCCCCCGGGACTTGGACACTGAAGCTTTCTTT
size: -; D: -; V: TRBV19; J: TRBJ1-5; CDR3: CASSIGLWEPQHF; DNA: TGTGCCAGTAGTATAGGACTGTGGGAGCCCCAGCATTTT
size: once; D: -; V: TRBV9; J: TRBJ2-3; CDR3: CASSVLSSTDTQYF; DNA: TGTGCCAGCAGCGTTTTATCCAGCACAGATACGCAGTATTTT
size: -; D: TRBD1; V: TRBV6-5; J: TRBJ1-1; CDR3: CASRRQGNTGEAFF; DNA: TGTGCCAGCAGGAGACAGGGGAACACTGGGGAAGCTTTCTTT
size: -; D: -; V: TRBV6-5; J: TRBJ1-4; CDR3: CASRADSPNEKLFF; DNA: TGTGCCAGCAGGGCCGACTCCCCAAATGAAAAACTGTTTTTT